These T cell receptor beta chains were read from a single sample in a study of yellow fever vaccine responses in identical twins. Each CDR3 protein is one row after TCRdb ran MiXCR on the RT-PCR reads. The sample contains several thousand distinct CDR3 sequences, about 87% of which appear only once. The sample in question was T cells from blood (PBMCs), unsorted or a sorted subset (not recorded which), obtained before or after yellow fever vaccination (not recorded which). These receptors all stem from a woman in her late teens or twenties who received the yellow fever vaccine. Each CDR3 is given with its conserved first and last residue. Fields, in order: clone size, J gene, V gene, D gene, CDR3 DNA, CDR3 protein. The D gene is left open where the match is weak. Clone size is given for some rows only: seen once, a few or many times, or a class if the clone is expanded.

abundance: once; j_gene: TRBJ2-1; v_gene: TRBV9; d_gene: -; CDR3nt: TGTGCCAGCAGCGTAGACCCCTTTTATGAGCAGTTCTTC; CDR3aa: CASSVDPFYEQFF
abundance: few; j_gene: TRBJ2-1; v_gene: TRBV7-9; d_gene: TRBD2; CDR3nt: TGTGCCAGCAGCTTATCAGCGGGACCTTACAATGAGCAGTTCTTC; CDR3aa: CASSLSAGPYNEQFF
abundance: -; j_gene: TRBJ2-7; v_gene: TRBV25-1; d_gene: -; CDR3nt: TGTGCCAGCAGGGTGCAAGACGGCGAGCAGTACTTC; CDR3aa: CASRVQDGEQYF
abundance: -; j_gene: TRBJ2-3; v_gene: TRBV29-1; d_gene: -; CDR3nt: TGCAGCGCCCAGGTTACAGATACGCAGTATTTT; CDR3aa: CSAQVTDTQYF
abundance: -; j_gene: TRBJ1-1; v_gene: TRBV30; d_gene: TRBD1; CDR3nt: TGTGCCTGGAGTGTATGGAGGACAGGGTTGACTGAAGCTTTCTTT; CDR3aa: CAWSVWRTGLTEAFF
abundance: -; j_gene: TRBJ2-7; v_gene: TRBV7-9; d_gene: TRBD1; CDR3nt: TGTGCCAGCAGCTTTCAAACAGGGGGCGGCGAGCAGTACTTC; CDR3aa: CASSFQTGGGEQYF
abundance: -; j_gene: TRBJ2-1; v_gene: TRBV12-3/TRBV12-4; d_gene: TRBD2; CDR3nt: TGTGCCAGCAGCGGGACTAGGGCAAACAATGAGCAGTTCTTC; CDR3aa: CASSGTRANNEQFF
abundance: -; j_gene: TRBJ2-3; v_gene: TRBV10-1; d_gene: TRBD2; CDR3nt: TGCGCCAGCAGTGAACTAGCGGCTGCTAGCACAGATACGCAGTATTTT; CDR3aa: CASSELAAASTDTQYF
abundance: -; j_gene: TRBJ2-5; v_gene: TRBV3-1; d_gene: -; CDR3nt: TGTGCCAGCAGTGGGGGGATCCAAGAGACCCAGTACTTC; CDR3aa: CASSGGIQETQYF
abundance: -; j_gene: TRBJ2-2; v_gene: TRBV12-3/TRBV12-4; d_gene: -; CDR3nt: TGTGCCAGCAGTTTAGGTCTGACCGGGGAGCTGTTTTTT; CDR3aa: CASSLGLTGELFF
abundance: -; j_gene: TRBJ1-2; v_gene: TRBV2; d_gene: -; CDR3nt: TGTGCCAGCAGTGATTTCGGGGTTGCTGGCTACACCTTC; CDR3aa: CASSDFGVAGYTF
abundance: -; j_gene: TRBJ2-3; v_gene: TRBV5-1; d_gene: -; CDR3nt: TGCGCCAGCAGCTTATTATCGCAAGGTGGCACAGATACGCAGTATTTT; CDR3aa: CASSLLSQGGTDTQYF
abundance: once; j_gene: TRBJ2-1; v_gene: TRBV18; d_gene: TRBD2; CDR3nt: TGTGCCAGCTCACCAACTAGCGCCCCCGACAATGAGCAGTTCTTC; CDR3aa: CASSPTSAPDNEQFF
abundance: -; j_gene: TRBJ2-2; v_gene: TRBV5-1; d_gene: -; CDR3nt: TGCGCCAGCAGCTTGGACAGCGGAAGCACCGGGGAGCTGTTTTTT; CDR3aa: CASSLDSGSTGELFF
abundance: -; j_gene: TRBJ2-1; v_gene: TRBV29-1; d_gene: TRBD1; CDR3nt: TGCAGCGTTACGCCGGGACAGGGGTACAATGAGCAGTTCTTC; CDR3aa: CSVTPGQGYNEQFF
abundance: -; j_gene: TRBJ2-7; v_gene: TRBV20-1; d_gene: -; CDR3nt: TGCAGTGCTAAATCAACTTCATTCACCTACGAGCAGTACTTC; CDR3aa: CSAKSTSFTYEQYF
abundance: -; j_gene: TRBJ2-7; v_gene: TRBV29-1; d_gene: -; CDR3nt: TGCAGCGTTGTTAACAGCTACGAGCAGTACTTC; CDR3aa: CSVVNSYEQYF
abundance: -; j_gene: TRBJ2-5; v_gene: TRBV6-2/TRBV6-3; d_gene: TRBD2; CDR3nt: TGTGCCAGCAGTTACGGGGCGCTAGCGGGGCGGGCGTCAGAGACCCAGTACTTC; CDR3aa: CASSYGALAGRASETQYF
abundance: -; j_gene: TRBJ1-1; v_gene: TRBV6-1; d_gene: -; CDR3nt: TGTGCCAGCAGCCGACAAGAGAACACTGAAGCTTTCTTT; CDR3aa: CASSRQENTEAFF
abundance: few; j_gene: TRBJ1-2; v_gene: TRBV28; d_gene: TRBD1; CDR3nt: TGTGCCAGCAGTTCGACAGGGCCGTATGGCTACACCTTC; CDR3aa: CASSSTGPYGYTF
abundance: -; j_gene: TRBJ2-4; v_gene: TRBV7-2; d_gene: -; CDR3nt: TGTGCCAGCAGCCTCATCGAGGGGGGGAACATTCAGTACTTC; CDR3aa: CASSLIEGGNIQYF
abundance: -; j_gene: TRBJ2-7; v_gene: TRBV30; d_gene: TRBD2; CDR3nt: TGTGCCTGGAGGTCCGCGGGGGGGGCGTACGAGCAGTACTTC; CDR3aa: CAWRSAGGAYEQYF
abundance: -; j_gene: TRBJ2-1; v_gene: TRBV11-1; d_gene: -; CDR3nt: TGTGCCAGCAGCCACTTAGATGAGCAGTTCTTC; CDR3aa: CASSHLDEQFF
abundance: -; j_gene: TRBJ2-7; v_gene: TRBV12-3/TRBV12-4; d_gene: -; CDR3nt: TGTGCCAGCAGTTACTCCTACGAGCAGTACTTC; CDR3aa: CASSYSYEQYF
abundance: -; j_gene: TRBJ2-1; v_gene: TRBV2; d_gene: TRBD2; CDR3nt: TGTGCCAGCAAAGGATTCGTGACTAGCGGGGGCAATGAGCAGTTCTTC; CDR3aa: CASKGFVTSGGNEQFF
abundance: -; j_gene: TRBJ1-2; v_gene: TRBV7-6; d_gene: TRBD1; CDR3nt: TGTGCCAGCAGCGCCAAGACAGGGGGAGGCTACACCTTC; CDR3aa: CASSAKTGGGYTF
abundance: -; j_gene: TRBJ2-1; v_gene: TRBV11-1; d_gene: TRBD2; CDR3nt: TGTGCCAGCAGCTTATTCCCTCCAGGCGAGCGGGGTTGGGATGAGCAGTTCTTC; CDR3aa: CASSLFPPGERGWDEQFF
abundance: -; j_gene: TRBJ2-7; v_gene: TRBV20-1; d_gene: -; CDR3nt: TGCAGTGCTAGAGATCGGCAGCTCTCCTACGAGCAGTACTTC; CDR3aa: CSARDRQLSYEQYF
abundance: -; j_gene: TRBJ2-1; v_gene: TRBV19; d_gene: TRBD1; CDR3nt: TGTGCCAGTAGTAGTTTCCGGGCAGGGGGCTTGAATGAGCAGTTCTTC; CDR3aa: CASSSFRAGGLNEQFF
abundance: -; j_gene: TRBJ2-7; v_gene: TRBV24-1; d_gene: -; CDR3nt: TGTGCCACCAGTGTACCAGGGAGCTACGAGCAGTACTTC; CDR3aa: CATSVPGSYEQYF
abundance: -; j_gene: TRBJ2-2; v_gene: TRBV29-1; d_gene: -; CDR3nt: TGCAGCGGGAAAAATACAGGGACCGGGGAGCTGTTTTTT; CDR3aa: CSGKNTGTGELFF
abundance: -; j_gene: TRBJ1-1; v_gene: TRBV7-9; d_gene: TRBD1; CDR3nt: TGTGCCAGCAGCCACAACAGGGGGCAAACCCAGAACACTGAAGCTTTCTTT; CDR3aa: CASSHNRGQTQNTEAFF
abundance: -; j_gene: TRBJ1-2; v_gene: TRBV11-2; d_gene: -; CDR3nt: TGTGCCAGCAGCTTAGATCGTCAGGGTAGTACCTCTAACTATGGCTACACCTTC; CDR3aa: CASSLDRQGSTSNYGYTF
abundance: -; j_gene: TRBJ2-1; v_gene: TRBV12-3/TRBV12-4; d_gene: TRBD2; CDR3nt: TGTGCCAGCAGGGGACTAGCGGGTGTAGGTGAGCAGTTCTTC; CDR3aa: CASRGLAGVGEQFF
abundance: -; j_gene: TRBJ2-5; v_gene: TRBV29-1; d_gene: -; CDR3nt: TGCAGCGTTGATCGGGAGACCCAGTACTTC; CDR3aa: CSVDRETQYF
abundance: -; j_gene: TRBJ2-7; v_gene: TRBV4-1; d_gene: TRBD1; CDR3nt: TGCGCCAGCAGCTCCTCGACAGGGAGCTACGAGCAGTACTTC; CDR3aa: CASSSSTGSYEQYF